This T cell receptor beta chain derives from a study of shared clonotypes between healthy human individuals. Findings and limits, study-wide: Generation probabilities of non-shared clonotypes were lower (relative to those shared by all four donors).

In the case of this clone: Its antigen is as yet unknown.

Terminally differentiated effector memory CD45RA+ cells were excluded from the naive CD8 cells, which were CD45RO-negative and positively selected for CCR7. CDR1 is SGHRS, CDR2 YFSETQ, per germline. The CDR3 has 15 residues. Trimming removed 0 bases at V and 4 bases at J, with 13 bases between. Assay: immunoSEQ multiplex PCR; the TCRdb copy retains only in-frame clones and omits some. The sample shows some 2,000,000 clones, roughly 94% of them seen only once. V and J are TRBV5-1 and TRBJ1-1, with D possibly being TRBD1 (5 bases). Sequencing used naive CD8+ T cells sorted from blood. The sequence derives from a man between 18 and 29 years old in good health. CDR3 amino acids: CASSLVAGSGTEAFF. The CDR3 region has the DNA TGCGCCAGCAGCTTGGTAGCAGGGAGTGGCACTGAAGCTTTCTTT.